What follows describes a single T cell receptor (beta chain). The method was immunoSEQ multiplex PCR; TCRdb's version includes in-frame clones alone and lacks a portion of them. The sample shows 250,000 or so clones, less than 95% of them seen only once. The data stem from a study of blood T cell repertoires in COVID-19. The CDR3 totals 14 residues. Between the trimmed V and J ends, which lost 5 bases and 9 bases, there was a span of 17 bases. Germline V lookup: CDR1 SEHNR, CDR2 FQNEAQ (reference sequence). Ages ranged from about 18 to 89 years, with residence in about 24 US areas. The TCR comes from a man aged 40-49 years who had been exposed to COVID-19. Sequences were obtained from PBMCs or T cells enriched from blood (not recorded which). The chain employs TRBV7-9 and TRBJ2-1, with TRBD2 as a possible D gene (5 bases). In DNA form, the CDR3 reads TGTGCCAGCAGCCTTTCACTAGAACTCACTGAGCAGTTCTTC. This gives the protein CASSLSLELTEQFF.